What follows describes a single T cell receptor (beta chain). The sample belongs to a study of shared clonotypes between healthy human individuals. The CDR3 spans 16 residues. V was shortened by 5 bases and J by 0 bases, with 17 bases between the two germline ends. Germline V gives CDR1 MDHEN, CDR2 SYDVKM. Assay runs were performed at deep level. Researchers divided each subset's genomic DNA evenly across several immunoSEQ plates. Assay: immunoSEQ multiplex PCR; the TCRdb copy retains only in-frame clones and omits some. The data hold over 850,000 clones, with roughly 74% observed a single time. The genes are TRBV28 and TRBJ2-7, with D possibly TRBD1 on 5 matching bases. The source is a man between 18 and 35 years old in good health. Some clones in this sample may be carry-over from other donors' samples. Sequencing was performed on memory CD4+ T cells from PBMCs. As to subset: CD45RA-negative fraction. The CDR3 nucleotides read TGTGCCAGCAGTCCACACAGGACGGTTAGCTCCTACGAGCAGTACTTC. Its protein is CASSPHRTVSSYEQYF.